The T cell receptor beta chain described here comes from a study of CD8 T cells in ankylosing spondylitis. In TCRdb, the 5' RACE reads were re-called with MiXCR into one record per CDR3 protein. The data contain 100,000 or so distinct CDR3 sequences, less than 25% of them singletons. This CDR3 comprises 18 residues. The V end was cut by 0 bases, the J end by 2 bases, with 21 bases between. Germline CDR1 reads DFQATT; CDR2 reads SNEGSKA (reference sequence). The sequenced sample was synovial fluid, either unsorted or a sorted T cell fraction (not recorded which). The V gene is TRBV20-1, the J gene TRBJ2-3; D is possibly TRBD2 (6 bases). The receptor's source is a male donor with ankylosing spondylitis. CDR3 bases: TGCAGTGCTAGAGACATGGCGTTGCGGGACCGAATCACAGATACGCAGTATTTT. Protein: CSARDMALRDRITDTQYF.